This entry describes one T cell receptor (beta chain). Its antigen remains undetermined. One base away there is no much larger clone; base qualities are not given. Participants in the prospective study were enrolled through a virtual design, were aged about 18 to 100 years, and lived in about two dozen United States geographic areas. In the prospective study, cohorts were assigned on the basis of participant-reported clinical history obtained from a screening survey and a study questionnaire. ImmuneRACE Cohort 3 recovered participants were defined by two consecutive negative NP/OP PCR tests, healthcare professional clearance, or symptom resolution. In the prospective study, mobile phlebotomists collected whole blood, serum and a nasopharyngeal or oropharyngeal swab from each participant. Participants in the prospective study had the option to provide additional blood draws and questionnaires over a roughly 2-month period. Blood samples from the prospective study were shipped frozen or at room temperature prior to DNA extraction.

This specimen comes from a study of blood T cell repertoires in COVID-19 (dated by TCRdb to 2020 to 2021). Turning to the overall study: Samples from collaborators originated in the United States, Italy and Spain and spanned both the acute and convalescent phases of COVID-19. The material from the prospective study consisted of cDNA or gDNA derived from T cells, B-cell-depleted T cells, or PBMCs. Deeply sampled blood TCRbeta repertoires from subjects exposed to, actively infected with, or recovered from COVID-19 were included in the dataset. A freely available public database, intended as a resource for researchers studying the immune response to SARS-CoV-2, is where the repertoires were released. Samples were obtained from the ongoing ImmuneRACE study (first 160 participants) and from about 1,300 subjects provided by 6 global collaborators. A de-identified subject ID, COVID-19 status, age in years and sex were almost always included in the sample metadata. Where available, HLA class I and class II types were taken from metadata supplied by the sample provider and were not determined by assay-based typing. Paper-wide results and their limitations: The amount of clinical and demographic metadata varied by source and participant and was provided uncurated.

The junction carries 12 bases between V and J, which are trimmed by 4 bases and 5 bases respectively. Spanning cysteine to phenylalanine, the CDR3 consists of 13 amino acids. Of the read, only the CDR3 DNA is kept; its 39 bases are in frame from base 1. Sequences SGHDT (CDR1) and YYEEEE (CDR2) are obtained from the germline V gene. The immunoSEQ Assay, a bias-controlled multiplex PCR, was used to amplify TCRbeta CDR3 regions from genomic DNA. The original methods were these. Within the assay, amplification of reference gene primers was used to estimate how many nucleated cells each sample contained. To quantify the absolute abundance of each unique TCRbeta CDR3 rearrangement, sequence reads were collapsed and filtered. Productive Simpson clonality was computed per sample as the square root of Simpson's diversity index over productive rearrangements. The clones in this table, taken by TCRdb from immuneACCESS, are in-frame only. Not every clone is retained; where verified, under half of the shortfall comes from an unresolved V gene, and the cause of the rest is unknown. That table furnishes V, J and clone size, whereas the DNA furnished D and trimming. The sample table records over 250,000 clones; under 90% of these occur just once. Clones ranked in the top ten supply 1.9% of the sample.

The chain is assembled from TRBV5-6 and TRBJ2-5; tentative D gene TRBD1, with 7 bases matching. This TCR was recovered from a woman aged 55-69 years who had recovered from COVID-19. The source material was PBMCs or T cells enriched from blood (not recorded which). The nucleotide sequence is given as TGTGCCAGCAGCACTTCAGGGGGGGAGACCCAGTACTTC. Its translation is CASSTSGGETQYF. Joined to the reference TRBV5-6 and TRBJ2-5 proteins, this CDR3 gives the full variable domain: DAGVTQSPTHLIKTRGQQVTLRCSPKSGHDTVSWYQQALGQGPQFIFQYYEEEERQRGNFPDRFSGHQFPNYSSELNVNALLLGDSALYLCASSTSGGETQYFGPGTRLLVL.